This T cell receptor (beta chain) is from a study of blood T cell repertoires in COVID-19. Turning to the study itself: Nucleic acid was either cDNA or gDNA, and it came from T cells, B-cell-depleted T cells, or PBMCs.

Those enrolled, adults aged roughly 18 to 90 years, came from under 25 US areas. The germline gives CDR1 SGHVS, CDR2 FNYEAQ. Trimming shortened V by 4 bases and J by 0 bases, and 18 bases separated the two germline ends. This CDR3 spans 17 amino acids. Data came from immunoSEQ multiplex PCR; TCRdb stores just in-frame clones and leaves some out. The table includes 170,000 or so clones, more than 85% detected once. This sequence was found in a woman aged 45-60 years who had recovered from COVID-19. The V gene is TRBV7-6, the J gene TRBJ1-1; TRBD1 is a possible D gene (5 bases). Sequences were obtained from PBMCs or T cells enriched from blood (not recorded which). The CDR3 spells CASSSSGTEIMNTEAFF. The DNA of the CDR3 is TGTGCCAGCAGCTCCTCCGGGACTGAGATAATGAACACTGAAGCTTTCTTT.